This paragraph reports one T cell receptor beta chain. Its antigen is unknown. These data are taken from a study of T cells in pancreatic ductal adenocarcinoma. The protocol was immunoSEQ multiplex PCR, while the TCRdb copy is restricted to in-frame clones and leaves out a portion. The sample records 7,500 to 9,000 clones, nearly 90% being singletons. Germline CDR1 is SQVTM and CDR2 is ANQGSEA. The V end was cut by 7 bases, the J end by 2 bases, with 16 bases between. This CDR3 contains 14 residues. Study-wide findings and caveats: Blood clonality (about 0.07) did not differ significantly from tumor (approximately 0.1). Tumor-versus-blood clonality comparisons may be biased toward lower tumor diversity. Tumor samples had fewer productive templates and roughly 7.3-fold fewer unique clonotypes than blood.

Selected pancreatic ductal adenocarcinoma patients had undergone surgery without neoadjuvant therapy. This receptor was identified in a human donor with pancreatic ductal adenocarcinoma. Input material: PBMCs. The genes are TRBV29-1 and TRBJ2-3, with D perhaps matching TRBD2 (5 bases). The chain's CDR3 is CSADSRGVTDTQYF. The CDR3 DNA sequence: TGCAGCGCTGATTCACGGGGTGTCACAGATACGCAGTATTTT.